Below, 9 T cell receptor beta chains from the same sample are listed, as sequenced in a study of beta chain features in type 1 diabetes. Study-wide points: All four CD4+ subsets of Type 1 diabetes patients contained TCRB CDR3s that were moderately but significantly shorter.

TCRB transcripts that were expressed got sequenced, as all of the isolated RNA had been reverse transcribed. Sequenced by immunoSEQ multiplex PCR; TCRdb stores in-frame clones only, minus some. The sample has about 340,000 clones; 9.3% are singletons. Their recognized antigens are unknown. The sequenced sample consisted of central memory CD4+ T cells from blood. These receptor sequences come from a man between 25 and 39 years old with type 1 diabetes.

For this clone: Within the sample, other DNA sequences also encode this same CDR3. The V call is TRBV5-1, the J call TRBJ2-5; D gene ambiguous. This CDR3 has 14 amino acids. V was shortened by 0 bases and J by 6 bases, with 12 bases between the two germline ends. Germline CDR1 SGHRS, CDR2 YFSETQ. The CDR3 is CASSLAQGHKTQYF. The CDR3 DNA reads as TGCGCCAGCAGCTTGGCACAAGGGCACAAGACCCAGTACTTC.

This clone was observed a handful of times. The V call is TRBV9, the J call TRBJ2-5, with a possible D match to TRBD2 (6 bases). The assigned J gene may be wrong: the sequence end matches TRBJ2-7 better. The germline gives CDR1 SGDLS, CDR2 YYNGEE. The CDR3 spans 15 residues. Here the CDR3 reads CASSVQAGKGYEQYF. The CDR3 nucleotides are TGTGCCAGCAGCGTACAAGCGGGCAAGGGCTACGAGCAGTACTTC.

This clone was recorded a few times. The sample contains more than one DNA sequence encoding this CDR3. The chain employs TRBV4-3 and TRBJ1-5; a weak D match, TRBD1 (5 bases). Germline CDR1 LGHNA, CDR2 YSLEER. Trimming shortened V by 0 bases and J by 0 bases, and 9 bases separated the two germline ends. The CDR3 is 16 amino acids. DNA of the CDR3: TGCGCCAGCAGCCAAGAGGGGGGACCTAGCAATCAGCCCCAGCATTTT. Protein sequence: CASSQEGGPSNQPQHF.

In DNA form, the CDR3 reads TGTGCCAGCAGTGGACAGGGTATAGACTATGGCTACACCTTC. Translating gives CASSGQGIDYGYTF. V gene TRBV2 combines with J gene TRBJ1-2, with 7 bases aligning to TRBD1. The germline V gene has CDR1 SNHLY and CDR2 FYNNEI. CDR3 length equals 14 residues. The junction had 5 bases not matched to a gene; V was cut back by 4 bases and J by 3 bases.

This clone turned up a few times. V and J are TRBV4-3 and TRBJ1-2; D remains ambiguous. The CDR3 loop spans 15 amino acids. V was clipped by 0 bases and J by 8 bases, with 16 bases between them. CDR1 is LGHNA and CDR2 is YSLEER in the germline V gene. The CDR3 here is CASSQDGWRQNGYTF. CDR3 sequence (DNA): TGCGCCAGCAGCCAAGATGGGTGGAGGCAAAACGGCTACACCTTC.

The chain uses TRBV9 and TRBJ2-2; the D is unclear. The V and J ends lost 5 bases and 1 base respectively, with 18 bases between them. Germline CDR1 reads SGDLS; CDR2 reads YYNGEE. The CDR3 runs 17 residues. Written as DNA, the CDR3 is TGTGCCAGCAGTGGACCCCAAGGGCGCCAGAACACCGGGGAGCTGTTTTTT. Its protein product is CASSGPQGRQNTGELFF.

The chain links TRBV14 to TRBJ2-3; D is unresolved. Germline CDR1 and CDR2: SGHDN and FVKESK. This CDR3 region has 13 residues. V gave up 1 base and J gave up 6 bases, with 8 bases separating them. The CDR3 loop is CASSQVRWDTQYF. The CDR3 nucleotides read TGTGCCAGCAGCCAAGTCCGATGGGATACGCAGTATTTT. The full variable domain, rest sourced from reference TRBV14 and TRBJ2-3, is EAGVTQFPSHSVIEKGQTVTLRCDPISGHDNLYWYRRVMGKEIKFLLHFVKESKQDESGMPNNRFLAERTGGTYSTLKVQPAELEDSGVYFCASSQVRWDTQYFGPGTRLTVL.

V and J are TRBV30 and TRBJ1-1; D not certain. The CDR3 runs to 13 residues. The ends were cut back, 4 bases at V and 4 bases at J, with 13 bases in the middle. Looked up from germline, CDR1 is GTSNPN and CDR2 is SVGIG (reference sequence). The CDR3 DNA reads TGTGCCTGGAATCGTGGGGAGAGCACTGAAGCTTTCTTT. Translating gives CAWNRGESTEAFF.

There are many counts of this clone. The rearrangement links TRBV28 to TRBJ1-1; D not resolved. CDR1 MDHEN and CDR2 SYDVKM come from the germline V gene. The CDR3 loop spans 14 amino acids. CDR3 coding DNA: TGTGGCCTGCGCGGTCGAGGCATGAACACTGAAGCTTTCTTT. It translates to CGLRGRGMNTEAFF.